This TCR beta chain originates from a study of T cell responses to AZD1222 COVID-19 vaccine. CDR1 LGHDT and CDR2 YNNKEL come from the germline V gene (reference sequence). The V gene lost 5 bases and the J gene lost 0 bases, with 8 bases spanning the gap. The CDR3 is made up of 13 amino acids. Both about-4-week and about-12-week second-dose recipients were combined. Assay: immunoSEQ multiplex PCR; the TCRdb copy retains only in-frame clones and omits some. The sample consists of more than 95,000 clones, approximately 92% of them appearing once. This chain uses TRBV3-1 (or the pseudogene TRBV3-2) with TRBJ2-7; D unresolved. Here the sequenced sample was peripheral blood, taken 28 days after the second AZD1222 dose. This sequence was found in an adult who received the AZD1222 COVID-19 vaccine. CDR3 coding DNA: TGTGCCAGCAGCATCCAGATCTCCTACGAGCAGTACTTC. This codes for CASSIQISYEQYF.